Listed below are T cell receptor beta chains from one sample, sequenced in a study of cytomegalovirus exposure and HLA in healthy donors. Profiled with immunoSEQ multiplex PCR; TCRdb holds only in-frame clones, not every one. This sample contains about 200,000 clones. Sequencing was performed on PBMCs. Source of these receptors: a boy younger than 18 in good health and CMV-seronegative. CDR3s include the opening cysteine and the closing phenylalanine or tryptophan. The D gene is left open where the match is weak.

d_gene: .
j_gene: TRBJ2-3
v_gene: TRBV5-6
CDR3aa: CASSLMNFWGPSDTQYF
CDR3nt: TGTGCCAGCAGCTTGATGAACTTCTGGGGGCCCTCAGATACGCAGTATTTT

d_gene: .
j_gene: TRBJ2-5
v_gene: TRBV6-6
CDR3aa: CASSYGTEGIQETQYF
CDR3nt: TGTGCCAGCAGTTACGGAACGGAGGGTATCCAAGAGACCCAGTACTTC

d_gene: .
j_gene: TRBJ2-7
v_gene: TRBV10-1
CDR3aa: CASSESSYEQYF
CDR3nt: TGCGCCAGCAGTGAGAGCTCCTACGAGCAGTACTTC

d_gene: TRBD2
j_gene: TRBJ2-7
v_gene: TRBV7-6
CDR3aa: CASSGEGSYEQYF
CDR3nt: TGTGCCAGCAGCGGGGAGGGGTCCTACGAGCAGTACTTC

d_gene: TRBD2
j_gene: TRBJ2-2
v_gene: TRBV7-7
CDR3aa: CASSLRGGANTGELFF
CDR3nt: TGTGCCAGCAGCCTGCGGGGGGGCGCGAACACCGGGGAGCTGTTTTTT

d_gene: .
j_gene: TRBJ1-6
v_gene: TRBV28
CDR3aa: CASRNPLDTLHF
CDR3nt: TGTGCCAGCAGGAACCCTCTGGACACCCTCCACTTT

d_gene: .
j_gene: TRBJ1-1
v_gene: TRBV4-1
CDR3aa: CASSRGGRATEAFF
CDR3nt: TGCGCCAGCAGCAGAGGGGGTAGGGCGACTGAAGCTTTCTTT

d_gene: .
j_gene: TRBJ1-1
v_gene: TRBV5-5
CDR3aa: CASSLEGGRGTEAFF
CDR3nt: TGTGCCAGCAGCTTGGAGGGTGGGAGGGGCACTGAAGCTTTCTTT

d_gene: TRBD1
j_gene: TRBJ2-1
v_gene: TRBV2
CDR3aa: CATKAGTGPNEQFF
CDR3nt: TGTGCCACAAAAGCTGGGACAGGGCCAAATGAGCAGTTCTTC

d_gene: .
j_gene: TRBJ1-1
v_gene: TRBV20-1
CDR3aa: CSARSRGEAFF
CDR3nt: TGCAGTGCTAGATCCCGGGGGGAAGCTTTCTTT

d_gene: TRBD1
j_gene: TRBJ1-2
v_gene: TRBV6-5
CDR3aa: CASTQTQGVDGYTF
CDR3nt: TGTGCCAGCACCCAAACACAGGGGGTCGATGGCTACACCTTC

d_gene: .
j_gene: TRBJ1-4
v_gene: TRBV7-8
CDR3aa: CASSRKRVSEKLFF
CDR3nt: TGTGCCAGCAGCCGTAAGAGGGTCTCTGAAAAACTGTTTTTT

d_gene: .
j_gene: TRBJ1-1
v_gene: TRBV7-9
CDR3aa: CASRKLENTEAFF
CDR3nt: TGTGCCAGCCGAAAGTTAGAGAACACTGAAGCTTTCTTT

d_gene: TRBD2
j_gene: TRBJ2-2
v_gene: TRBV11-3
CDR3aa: CASSLDSGTNTGELFF
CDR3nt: TGTGCCAGCAGCTTAGATAGCGGGACGAACACCGGGGAGCTGTTTTTT

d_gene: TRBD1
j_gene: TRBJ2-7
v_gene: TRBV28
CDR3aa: CASRQHGQGPAYEQYF
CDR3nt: TGTGCCAGCAGGCAACACGGACAGGGCCCGGCCTACGAGCAGTACTTC

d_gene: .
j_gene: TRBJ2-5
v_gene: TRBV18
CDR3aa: CASSPPHAGWETQYF
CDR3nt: TGTGCCAGCTCACCACCGCATGCAGGGTGGGAGACCCAGTACTTC

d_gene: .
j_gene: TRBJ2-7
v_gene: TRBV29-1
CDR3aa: CSVRDGYEQYF
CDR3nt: TGCAGCGTTCGGGATGGGTACGAGCAGTACTTC

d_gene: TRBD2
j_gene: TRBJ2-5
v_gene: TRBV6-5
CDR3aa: CASKLGGGPGETQYF
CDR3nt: TGTGCCAGCAAATTGGGGGGGGGTCCTGGGGAGACCCAGTACTTC

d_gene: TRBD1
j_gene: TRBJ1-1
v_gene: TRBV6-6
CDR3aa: CASRLSTGGNTEAFF
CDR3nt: TGTGCCAGCAGACTTTCGACAGGGGGAAACACTGAAGCTTTCTTT

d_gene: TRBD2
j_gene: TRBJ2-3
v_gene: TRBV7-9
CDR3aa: CASSSQGRAGGADTQYF
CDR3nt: TGTGCCAGCAGCTCACAAGGGAGAGCGGGGGGCGCAGATACGCAGTATTTT

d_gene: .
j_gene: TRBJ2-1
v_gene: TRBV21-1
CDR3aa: CASSANDRVYYNEQFF
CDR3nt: TGTGCCAGCAGCGCAAATGACAGGGTTTACTACAATGAGCAGTTCTTC

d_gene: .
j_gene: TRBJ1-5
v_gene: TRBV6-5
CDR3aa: CASSPTRGGNQPQHF
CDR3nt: TGTGCCAGCAGCCCAACCCGGGGTGGCAATCAGCCCCAGCATTTT

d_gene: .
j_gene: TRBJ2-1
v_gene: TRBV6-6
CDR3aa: CASKTRSYNEQFF
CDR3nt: TGTGCCAGCAAGACTCGGTCCTACAATGAGCAGTTCTTC

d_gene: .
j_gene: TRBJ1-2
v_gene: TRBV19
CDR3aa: CASSIGGRVYGYTF
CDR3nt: TGTGCCAGTAGTATCGGGGGGCGAGTCTATGGCTACACCTTC

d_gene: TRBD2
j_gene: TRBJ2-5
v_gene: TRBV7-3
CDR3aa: CASSLLAGGLEETQYF
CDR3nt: TGTGCCAGCAGCTTACTAGCGGGGGGCCTGGAAGAGACCCAGTACTTC

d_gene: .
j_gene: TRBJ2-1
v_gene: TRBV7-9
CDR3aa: CASSSTGKLNNEQFF
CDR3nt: TGTGCCAGCAGCTCTACAGGGAAATTAAATAATGAGCAGTTCTTC

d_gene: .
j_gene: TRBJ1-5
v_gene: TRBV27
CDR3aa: CASSLGMGGQPQHF
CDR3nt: TGTGCCAGCAGTCTCGGGATGGGGGGACAGCCCCAGCATTTT

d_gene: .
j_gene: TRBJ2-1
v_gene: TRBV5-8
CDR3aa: CASSLDLSSYNEQFF
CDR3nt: TGTGCCAGCAGCTTGGACCTGAGCTCCTACAATGAGCAGTTCTTC

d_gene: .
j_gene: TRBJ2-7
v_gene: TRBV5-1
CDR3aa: CASSSGLPPYEQYF
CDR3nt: TGCGCCAGCAGCTCGGGACTCCCACCCTACGAGCAGTACTTC

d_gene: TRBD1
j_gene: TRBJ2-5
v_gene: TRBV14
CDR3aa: CASSHLRQGQETQYF
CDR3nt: TGTGCCAGCAGCCACCTTAGACAGGGACAGGAGACCCAGTACTTC

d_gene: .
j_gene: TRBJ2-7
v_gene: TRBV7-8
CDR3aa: CASSLGPQGRDYEQYF
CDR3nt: TGTGCCAGCAGCTTGGGTCCGCAGGGGCGCGACTACGAGCAGTACTTC

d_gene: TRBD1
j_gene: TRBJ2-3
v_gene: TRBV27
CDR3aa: CASSLFRGIWRTDTQYF
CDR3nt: TGTGCCAGCAGTTTATTCAGGGGGATTTGGAGGACAGATACGCAGTATTTT

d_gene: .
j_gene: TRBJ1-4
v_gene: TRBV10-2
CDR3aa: CASRRGVLKEKLFF
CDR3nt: TGCGCCAGCAGACGGGGGGTTCTGAAGGAAAAACTGTTTTTT

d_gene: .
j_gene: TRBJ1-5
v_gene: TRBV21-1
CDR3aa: CASSKKGQVIRPQHF
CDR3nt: TGTGCCAGCAGCAAAAAAGGACAGGTGATTAGGCCCCAGCATTTT

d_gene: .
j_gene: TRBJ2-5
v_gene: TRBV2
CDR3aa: CASSEDRKKETQYF
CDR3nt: TGTGCCAGCAGTGAGGACAGAAAGAAAGAGACCCAGTACTTC

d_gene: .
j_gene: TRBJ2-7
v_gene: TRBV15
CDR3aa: CATSRDSGKRYEQYF
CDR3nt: TGTGCCACCAGCAGAGACTCCGGGAAACGGTACGAGCAGTACTTC

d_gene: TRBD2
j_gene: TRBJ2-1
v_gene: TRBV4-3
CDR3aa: CASSRGLAGDYNEQFF
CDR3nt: TGCGCCAGCAGCCGGGGACTAGCGGGGGATTACAATGAGCAGTTCTTC

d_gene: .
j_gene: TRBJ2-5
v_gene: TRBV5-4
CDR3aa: CASRWGGASFGETQYF
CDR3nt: TGTGCCAGCCGCTGGGGGGGGGCGTCCTTTGGGGAGACCCAGTACTTC

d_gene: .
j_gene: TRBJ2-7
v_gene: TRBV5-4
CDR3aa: CASSSDTQREQYF
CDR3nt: TGTGCCAGCAGCTCGGATACCCAGCGGGAGCAGTACTTC

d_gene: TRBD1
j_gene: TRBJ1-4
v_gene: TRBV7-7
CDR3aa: CASSSRDRWLRMNEKLFF
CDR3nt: TGTGCCAGCAGCTCCCGGGACAGGTGGTTGAGGATGAATGAAAAACTGTTTTTT